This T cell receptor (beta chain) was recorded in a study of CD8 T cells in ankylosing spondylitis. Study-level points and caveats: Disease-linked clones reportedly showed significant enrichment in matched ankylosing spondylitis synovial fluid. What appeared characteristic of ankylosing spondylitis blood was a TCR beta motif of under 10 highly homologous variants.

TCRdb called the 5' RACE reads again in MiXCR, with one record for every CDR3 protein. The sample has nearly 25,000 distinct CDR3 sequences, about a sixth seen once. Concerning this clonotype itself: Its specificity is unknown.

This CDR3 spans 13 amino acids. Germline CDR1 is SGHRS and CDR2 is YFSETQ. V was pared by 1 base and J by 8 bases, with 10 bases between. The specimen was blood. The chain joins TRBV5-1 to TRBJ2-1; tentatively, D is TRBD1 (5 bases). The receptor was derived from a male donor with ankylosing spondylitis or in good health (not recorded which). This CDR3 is CASSLPRADEQFF. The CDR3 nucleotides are TGCGCCAGCAGCTTGCCCAGGGCGGATGAGCAGTTCTTC.